Listed below are T cell receptor beta chains from one sample, sequenced in a study of spatial heterogeneity in lung cancer. TCRdb reprocessed the 5' RACE reads via MiXCR and lists one record per CDR3 protein. The repertoire holds about 50,000 distinct CDR3 sequences, around 7.7% seen once, with around 33% in the top ten. The specimen comprised PBMCs, sampled at follow-up. The source is a female donor with early-stage non-small cell lung cancer. CDR3s include the opening cysteine and the closing phenylalanine or tryptophan. Fields, in order: V gene, J gene, clone size, D gene, CDR3 DNA, CDR3 protein. A D gene is named only where the DNA matches it firmly. Clone sizes are given selectively: once, few, many, or a class where the clone is expanded.

>TRBV9|TRBJ1-2|many|NA
TGTGCCAGCAGCGTACAGCTAGCTAACTATGGCTACACCTTC
CASSVQLANYGYTF
>TRBV6-2/TRBV6-3|TRBJ2-3|NA|TRBD2
TGTGCCAGCAAAAACGGGGGGGCGACAGATACGCAGTATTTT
CASKNGGATDTQYF
>TRBV6-5|TRBJ2-7|many|TRBD1
TGTGCCAGCAGTTACTCGGACAGGTACTACGAGCAGTACTTC
CASSYSDRYYEQYF
>TRBV5-1|TRBJ2-3|many|NA
TGCGCCAGCAGCAGACTTGGGGCGTTGGTACGAGGCACAGATACGCAGTATTTT
CASSRLGALVRGTDTQYF
>TRBV20-1|TRBJ2-2|NA|NA
TGCAGTGCTAGTAGCCTAGCAGTGACGAACACCGGGGAGCTGTTTTTT
CSASSLAVTNTGELFF
>TRBV18|TRBJ2-5|NA|TRBD1
TGTGCCAGCTCACCACCGACAGGGAAAGAGACCCAGTACTTC
CASSPPTGKETQYF
>TRBV27|TRBJ2-6|few|NA
TGTGCCACAGCCTCTGGGGCCAACGTCCTGACTTTC
CATASGANVLTF
>TRBV6-1|TRBJ1-1|many|NA
TGTGCCAGCAGTGAACCGTGGGAAGCTTTCTTT
CASSEPWEAFF
>TRBV11-2|TRBJ1-1|many|TRBD1
TGTGCCAGCACTACTCAAGACAGGGGGCACACTGAAGCTTTCTTT
CASTTQDRGHTEAFF
>TRBV5-1|TRBJ2-3|few|TRBD2
TGCGCCAGCAGCTTGGTGAGGGGAGGGTCACTCGATACGCAGTATTTT
CASSLVRGGSLDTQYF
>TRBV7-6|TRBJ1-1|few|NA
TGTGCCAGCAGCAACCAATTTATGGGCACTGAAGCTTTCTTT
CASSNQFMGTEAFF
>TRBV5-5|TRBJ1-5|NA|NA
TGTGCCAGCAGCGTAGACTTTAAGGGGGTCAATCAGCCCCAGCATTTT
CASSVDFKGVNQPQHF
>TRBV10-3|TRBJ2-4|few|TRBD2
TGTGCCATCAGTGAGTCAGGGAGGGCTAGCGGCAAAGCCAAAAACATTCAGTACTTC
CAISESGRASGKAKNIQYF
>TRBV4-1|TRBJ1-1|NA|TRBD1
TGCGCCAGCAGCCAAGATAGGGACAGAGGGGCAGCTTTCTTT
CASSQDRDRGAAFF
>TRBV7-9|TRBJ2-3|many|TRBD2
TGTGCCAGCAGCCAAGCGGGGCTAGCTGGCACAGATACGCAGTATTTT
CASSQAGLAGTDTQYF
>TRBV20-1|TRBJ2-7|NA|NA
TGCAGTCAATCCTCGCGGCAGTTAACCTACGAGCAGTACTTC
CSQSSRQLTYEQYF
>TRBV20-1|TRBJ2-3|many|NA
TGCAGTGCTCCGTTAGGCGGGGGCACAGATACGCAGTATTTT
CSAPLGGGTDTQYF
>TRBV6-6|TRBJ1-1|few|NA
TGTGCCAGCAGTCAGGGACCCACTGAAGCTTTCTTT
CASSQGPTEAFF
>TRBV28|TRBJ2-3|many|NA
TGTGCCAGCCTGGCGGGCGGGGTAGATACGCAGTATTTT
CASLAGGVDTQYF
>TRBV9|TRBJ2-7|few|NA
TGTGCCAGCAGCGTAGTGCCCAGGTCCTCATACTACGAGCAGTACTTC
CASSVVPRSSYYEQYF
>TRBV7-2|TRBJ2-5|few|NA
TGTGCCAGCAGGGAAGGGGTAGAGACCCAGTACTTC
CASREGVETQYF
>TRBV7-2|TRBJ2-7|many|NA
TGTGCCAGCAGCCTAGTCGGCGGAACCTACGAGCAGTACTTC
CASSLVGGTYEQYF
>TRBV12-3/TRBV12-4|TRBJ1-1|many|NA
TGTGCCAGCAGTGGTCCTGAAGCTTTCTTT
CASSGPEAFF
>TRBV14|TRBJ1-2|many|NA
TGTGCCAGCAGCCCCCACAGAGTACGGGCGGGTGGCTACACCTTC
CASSPHRVRAGGYTF
>TRBV19|TRBJ2-5|few|NA
TGTGCCAGTAGTATCCGACAGGGACTACAAGAGACCCAGTACTTC
CASSIRQGLQETQYF
>TRBV30|TRBJ2-7|many|NA
TGTGCCTGGAACAGTGAATACGAGCAGTACTTC
CAWNSEYEQYF
>TRBV4-1|TRBJ2-5|many|TRBD2
TGCGCCAGCAGCCCCATAGCGGGGGGGCGAGGACAAGAGACCCAGTACTTC
CASSPIAGGRGQETQYF
>TRBV28|TRBJ1-5|few|NA
TGTGCCAGCAGTTCCCCGCAGGGGTATAGCAATCAGCCCCAGCATTTT
CASSSPQGYSNQPQHF
>TRBV10-3|TRBJ1-1|NA|NA
TGTGCCACCTGCAAAGGGGTTTTAAACACTGAAGCTTTCTTT
CATCKGVLNTEAFF
>TRBV10-1|TRBJ2-6|many|TRBD2
TGCGCCAGCAATGCGGGGGGATCTGGGGCCAACGTCCTGACTTTC
CASNAGGSGANVLTF
>TRBV6-2/TRBV6-3|TRBJ2-1|many|NA
TGTGCCAGCAGTTTCCTATTGATCGATGAGCAGTTCTTC
CASSFLLIDEQFF
>TRBV4-1|TRBJ2-2|few|TRBD1
TGCGCCAGCAGCCAAGAGTGGCAGGGGGTCACCGGGGAGCTGTTTTTT
CASSQEWQGVTGELFF
>TRBV3-1|TRBJ2-4|many|TRBD1
TGTGCCAGCAGCCGCTTCGGACAGGCCCCACCAAACATTCAGTACTTC
CASSRFGQAPPNIQYF
>TRBV19|TRBJ2-3|few|TRBD1
TGTGCCAGTAGTAGAAGGGGACAGGGGGGGACAGATACGCAGTATTTT
CASSRRGQGGTDTQYF
>TRBV29-1|TRBJ2-5|few|NA
TGCAGCGTTGAAGGACCGGGACTTAAAGAGACCCAGTACTTC
CSVEGPGLKETQYF
>TRBV15|TRBJ1-3|few|NA
TGTGCCACCAGCAGAGTGGTTCAGGGCTCTGGAAACACCATATATTTT
CATSRVVQGSGNTIYF
>TRBV7-8|TRBJ1-6|many|TRBD1
TGTGCCAGCAGCTTGGGACAGATGAATTCACCCCTCCACTTT
CASSLGQMNSPLHF
>TRBV11-3|TRBJ2-1|few|NA
TGTGCCAGCAGCTCCACGGGGAAGTTCAATGAGCAGTTCTTC
CASSSTGKFNEQFF
>TRBV9|TRBJ2-1|few|NA
TGTGCCAGCAGCGTAGGTGAGGGTGAGCAGTTCTTC
CASSVGEGEQFF
>TRBV4-1|TRBJ2-6|NA|NA
TGCGCCAGCAGCCAAGAGGTTCACTCTGGGGCCAACGTCCTGACTTTC
CASSQEVHSGANVLTF
>TRBV21-1|TRBJ1-3|few|NA
TGTGCCAGCAGCAAATTAGGCGGGGGCTCTGGAAACACCATATATTTT
CASSKLGGGSGNTIYF
>TRBV20-1|TRBJ1-2|NA|TRBD1
TGCAGTGCTAGAACGACAGGGGTGAACTATGGCTACACCTTC
CSARTTGVNYGYTF
>TRBV12-3/TRBV12-4|TRBJ1-1|many|NA
TGTGCCAGCAGTGCTGCCGGGACTTCGAGTGAAGCTTTCTTT
CASSAAGTSSEAFF
>TRBV11-2|TRBJ1-6|few|NA
TGTGCCAGCAGCGTCGGGATGAGCCAGGGGAATTCACCCCTCCACTTT
CASSVGMSQGNSPLHF
>TRBV20-1|TRBJ2-1|few|NA
TGCAGTGCTAGAGATCCTCGAGATCACCAGGTGGATGAGCAGTTCTTC
CSARDPRDHQVDEQFF
>TRBV7-8|TRBJ1-6|few|NA
TGTGCCAGCAGCTTAGACGGGAGGGCAGGGTACTCACCCCTCCACTTT
CASSLDGRAGYSPLHF
>TRBV5-6|TRBJ2-6|many|NA
TGTGCCAGCAGCTGGACACCGTCTGGGGCCAACGTCCTGACTTTC
CASSWTPSGANVLTF
>TRBV29-1|TRBJ2-5|NA|NA
TGCAGCGTTCGGGTACTCCAAGAGACCCAGTACTTC
CSVRVLQETQYF